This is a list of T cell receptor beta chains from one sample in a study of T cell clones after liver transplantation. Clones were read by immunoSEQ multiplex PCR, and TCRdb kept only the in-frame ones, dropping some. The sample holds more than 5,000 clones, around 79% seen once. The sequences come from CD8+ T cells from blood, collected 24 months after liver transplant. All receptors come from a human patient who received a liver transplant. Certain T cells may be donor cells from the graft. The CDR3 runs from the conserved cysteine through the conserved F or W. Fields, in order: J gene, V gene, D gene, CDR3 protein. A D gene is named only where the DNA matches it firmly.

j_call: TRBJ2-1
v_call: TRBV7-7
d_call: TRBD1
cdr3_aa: CASYPPGQEGNEQFF

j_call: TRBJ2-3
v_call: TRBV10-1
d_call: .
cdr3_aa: CASSESVGAADTQYF

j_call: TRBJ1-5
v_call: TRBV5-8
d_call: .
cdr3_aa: CASSLATAGNQPQHF

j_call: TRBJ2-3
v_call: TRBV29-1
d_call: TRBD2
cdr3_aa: CSVNGLEADTQYF

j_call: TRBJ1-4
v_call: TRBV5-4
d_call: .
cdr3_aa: CASKNRETTNEKLFF

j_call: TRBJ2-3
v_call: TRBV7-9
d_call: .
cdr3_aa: CASSPRGGTDTQYF

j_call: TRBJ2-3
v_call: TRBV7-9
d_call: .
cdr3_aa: CASSRGNTDTQYF

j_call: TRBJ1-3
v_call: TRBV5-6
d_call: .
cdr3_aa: CASSLGQVFYGNTIYF

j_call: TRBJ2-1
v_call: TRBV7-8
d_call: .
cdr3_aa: CASSLGRDGFSEQFF

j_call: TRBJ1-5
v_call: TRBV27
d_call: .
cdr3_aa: CASSLLGEGQPQHF

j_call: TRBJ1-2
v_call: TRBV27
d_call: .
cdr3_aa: CASSLKGDGGYTF

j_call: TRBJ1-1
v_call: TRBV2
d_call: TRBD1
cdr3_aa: CARRTGGTEAFF

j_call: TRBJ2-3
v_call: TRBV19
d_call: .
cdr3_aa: CASSIGWDTQYF

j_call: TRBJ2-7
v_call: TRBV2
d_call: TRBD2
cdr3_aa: CASRGGLAGDEQYF